Below are 28 T cell receptor beta chains sequenced from a single sample in a study of cytomegalovirus exposure and HLA in healthy donors. TCRdb's table, derived via immunoSEQ multiplex PCR, lists solely in-frame clones and lacks some. The profile shows some 100,000 clones, around 88% of them singletons. Sequencing was performed on PBMCs. Receptors originate from a man younger than 30 in good health and CMV-seronegative.

V usage is TRBV11-2 and J usage is TRBJ2-2, with D possibly being TRBD1 (5 bases). Germline V gives CDR1 SGHAT, CDR2 FQNNGV. The CDR3 totals 15 residues. Trimming took 4 bases from V and 5 from J, leaving 14 bases between them. CDR3 nucleotides: TGTGCCAGCAGCTCACCAAAAAGGGGAACCGGGGAGCTGTTTTTT. Translating gives CASSSPKRGTGELFF.

V gene TRBV6-6 combines with J gene TRBJ2-1, with 7 bases matching TRBD2. Germline V gives CDR1 MNHNY, CDR2 SVGAGI (reference sequence). The CDR3 has 13 amino acids. J gave up 9 bases and V 0 bases, and 2 bases lay outside the gene matches. CDR3 in DNA: TGTGCCAGCAGTTACTCTCCGGGGGGTGAGCAGTTCTTC. Translation gives CASSYSPGGEQFF.

V gene TRBV4-2 combines with J gene TRBJ2-1, with a tentative D call TRBD2 (5 bases). CDR1 LGHNA and CDR2 YNFKEQ come from the germline V gene. V was cut by 0 bases and J by 4 bases, with 16 bases left in between. This CDR3 region has 17 residues. The CDR3 loop is CASSQEIHEGGYNEQFF. Written as DNA, the CDR3 is TGTGCCAGCAGCCAAGAAATCCACGAGGGCGGGTACAATGAGCAGTTCTTC.

This chain uses TRBV28 with TRBJ2-7; 11 bases fit TRBD2. CDR1 and CDR2 (germline): MDHEN, SYDVKM. The CDR3 has 14 amino acids. Trimming cost V 5 bases and J 11 bases; bases outside gene matches: 11. For the CDR3, the DNA is TGTGCCAGCAGTCAGACTAGCGGGAATGGTCGTGAGTACTTC. It yields the protein CASSQTSGNGREYF.

The chain has TRBV6-1 and TRBJ1-2; tentatively, D is TRBD1 (6 bases). The V end lost 6 bases, the J end lost 7 bases, and 15 bases lay between the germline ends. The CDR3 totals 13 residues. Germline V gene data show CDR1 as MNHNS and CDR2 as SASEGT. The CDR3 spells CASSPFRGGGYTF. The CDR3 coding sequence is TGTGCCAGCAGCCCGTTTAGGGGGGGTGGCTACACCTTC.

The chain is built from TRBV5-1 and TRBJ2-5; D is unresolved. CDR1 is SGHRS and CDR2 is YFSETQ in the germline V gene. The CDR3 contains 14 residues. The ends were cut back, 4 bases at V and 0 bases at J, with 10 bases in the middle. Here the CDR3 reads CASSPGTYQETQYF. DNA for the CDR3: TGCGCCAGCAGCCCGGGTACTTACCAAGAGACCCAGTACTTC.

The chain carries TRBV10-3 and TRBJ1-6; maybe TRBD1 (5 bases). Germline V gene lookup returns CDR1 ENHRY and CDR2 SYGVKD. V was trimmed by 2 bases and J by 8 bases, leaving 16 bases between them. The CDR3 spans 16 residues. The CDR3 sequence is CAISEIGQGGDSPLHF. CDR3 bases: TGTGCCATCAGTGAGATAGGGCAGGGAGGGGATTCACCCCTCCACTTT.

The J gene is TRBJ1-1, the V gene TRBV5-6, with 10 bases that match TRBD1. The J segment lost 5 bases and the V segment lost 1 base, leaving 5 bases of the junction unmatched. This CDR3 is built from 15 residues. Germline lookup yields CDR1 SGHDT and CDR2 YYEEEE. In DNA, the CDR3 is TGTGCCAGCAGCTTGCCGGGACAGGGGTTGACTGAAGCTTTCTTT. It specifies CASSLPGQGLTEAFF. Looking up the rest from reference TRBV5-6 and TRBJ1-1 gives the full variable domain: DAGVTQSPTHLIKTRGQQVTLRCSPKSGHDTVSWYQQALGQGPQFIFQYYEEEERQRGNFPDRFSGHQFPNYSSELNVNALLLGDSALYLCASSLPGQGLTEAFFGQGTRLTVV.

V and J are TRBV7-2 and TRBJ1-1, with TRBD1 identical over 8 bases. The germline CDR1 and CDR2 sequences are SGHTA and FQGNSA. The length of the CDR3 is 15 residues. V lost 2 bases to trimming and J lost 10 bases; unmatched junction nucleotides: 12. The CDR3 bases are TGTGCCAGCAGCTTATTCTGGACAGGGACCGAAGGAGCTTTCTTT. Amino acid sequence: CASSLFWTGTEGAFF.

The genes are TRBV28 and TRBJ2-7; TRBD2 might be the D (6 bases). The CDR3 totals 13 residues. V lost 7 bases, J lost 7 bases, and 17 bases lay in between. Germline CDR1 is MDHEN and CDR2 is SYDVKM. DNA for the CDR3: TGTGCCAGCATCTCGCCGGGCCGGGGGGAGCAGTACTTC. It is translated as CASISPGRGEQYF.

This chain connects TRBV19 to TRBJ2-7; D is perhaps TRBD2 (6 bases). Germline loops: CDR1 LNHDA, CDR2 SQIVND (reference sequence). With 6 bases removed from V and 4 bases from J, the gap between germline ends came to 13 bases. This CDR3 region has 13 residues. This CDR3 reads CASSFTGVYEQYF. The CDR3 region has the DNA TGTGCCAGTAGCTTCACGGGAGTTTACGAGCAGTACTTC.

The chain couples TRBV18 to TRBJ1-2; D is undetermined. This CDR3 is built from 17 residues. Germline V gene data show CDR1 as KGHSH and CDR2 as LQKENI. Trimming took 6 bases from V and 6 from J, leaving 26 bases between them. CDR3 in amino acids: CASSPNPDRVFMDGYTF. In DNA form, the CDR3 reads TGTGCCAGCTCCCCCAATCCGGATCGGGTATTTATGGATGGCTACACCTTC. The full variable domain, in which reference TRBV18 and TRBJ1-2 provide the parts outside the CDR3, is NAGVMQNPRHLVRRRGQEARLRCSPMKGHSHVYWYRQLPEEGLKFMVYLQKENIIDESGMPKERFSAEFPKEGPSILRIQQVVRGDSAAYFCASSPNPDRVFMDGYTFGSGTRLTVV.

This clone was seen only once. The V call is TRBV11-2, the J call TRBJ2-5; D is unclear. Germline V gives CDR1 SGHAT, CDR2 FQNNGV. V was pared by 6 bases and J by 0 bases, with 11 bases between. The CDR3 has 14 residues. In DNA, the CDR3 is TGTGCCAGCAGTAGATCGAACTACCAAGAGACCCAGTACTTC. It specifies CASSRSNYQETQYF. The full variable domain, in which reference TRBV11-2 and TRBJ2-5 provide the parts outside the CDR3, is EAGVAQSPRYKIIEKRQSVAFWCNPISGHATLYWYQQILGQGPKLLIQFQNNGVVDDSQLPKDRFSAERLKGVDSTLKIQPAKLEDSAVYLCASSRSNYQETQYFGPGTRLLVL.

This clone was seen more than once but under ten times. J is TRBJ1-5 and V is TRBV6-4; D not certain. Germline V gene data show CDR1 as MRHNA and CDR2 as SNTAGT. The CDR3 has 13 amino acids. Trimming took 5 bases from V and 7 from J, leaving 12 bases between them. Here the CDR3 DNA reads TGTGCCAGCAGTACGGAGGTGGGGCAGCCCCAGCATTTT. This gives the protein CASSTEVGQPQHF.

V and J are TRBV28 and TRBJ1-5, with a tentative D call TRBD1 (5 bases). CDR1 MDHEN and CDR2 SYDVKM come from the germline V gene. The CDR3 is made up of 14 amino acids. The V end was cut by 5 bases, the J end by 3 bases, with 11 bases between. The CDR3 nucleotides read TGTGCCAGCAGTGCCTGGGGGGACAATCAGCCCCAGCATTTT. Its translation: CASSAWGDNQPQHF.

The chain uses TRBV12-5 and TRBJ2-3, with TRBD1 identical over 7 bases. V lost 2 bases, J lost 0 bases, and 8 bases stayed unmatched. Germline assignment: CDR1 LGHNT and CDR2 FRNRAP. This CDR3 has 17 residues. CDR3 in DNA: TGTGCTAGTGGTTTGCCACCCGACAGGGATAGCACAGATACGCAGTATTTT. Protein sequence: CASGLPPDRDSTDTQYF.

This clone is a singleton in its sample. The rearrangement joins TRBV13 to TRBJ2-7, with TRBD2 identical over 11 bases. This CDR3 is 17 amino acids long. The V gene end was trimmed by 5 bases and the J gene end by 4 bases; junction bases not matched to a gene: 13. CDR1 is PRHDT, CDR2 FYEKMQ, per germline (reference sequence). The chain's CDR3 is CASSAVLAGGTKYEQYF. In nucleotides, the CDR3 is TGTGCCAGCAGCGCCGTGCTAGCGGGGGGTACTAAATACGAGCAGTACTTC.

This clone has more than one count but fewer than ten. The rearrangement uses TRBV5-1 and TRBJ1-3; perhaps TRBD1 as D (6 bases). Germline CDR1 is SGHRS and CDR2 is YFSETQ. Trimming took 1 base from V and 2 from J, leaving 7 bases between them. This CDR3 comprises 14 residues. CDR3 bases: TGCGCCAGCAGCTTGACAGGGACTGGAAACACCATATATTTT. Residues: CASSLTGTGNTIYF.

The gene calls are TRBV10-3 and TRBJ1-6; 11 bases fit TRBD1. The length of the CDR3 is 14 residues. V was pared by 5 bases and J by 8 bases, with 2 bases of the junction left unmatched. From germline, CDR1 is ENHRY and CDR2 SYGVKD. CDR3 in DNA: TGTGCCATCAGTACGGGACAGGGGGATTCACCCCTCCACTTT. This translates into CAISTGQGDSPLHF.

The rearrangement links TRBV18 to TRBJ2-7; unclear D gene. The CDR3 is made up of 12 amino acids. V lost 2 bases, J lost 3 bases, and 5 bases lay in between. The germline gives CDR1 KGHSH, CDR2 LQKENI. The CDR3 loop reads CASSPGDYEQYF. The CDR3 nucleotides read TGTGCCAGCTCACCAGGAGACTACGAGCAGTACTTC.

The chain joins TRBV7-9 to TRBJ2-2, with D perhaps TRBD2 (5 bases). The V end was cut by 0 bases, the J end by 6 bases, with 8 bases between. The CDR3 covers 14 residues. Germline-derived CDR1 and CDR2 are SEHNR and FQNEAQ (reference sequence). In DNA, the CDR3 is TGTGCCAGCAGCTTAGCGGAGAGGGCCGGGGAGCTGTTTTTT. This sequence encodes CASSLAERAGELFF.

The chain uses TRBV5-4 and TRBJ1-2; 8 bases line up with TRBD1. Trimming cost V 5 bases and J 2 bases; bases outside gene matches: 8. There are 15 residues in the CDR3. Looked up from germline, CDR1 is SGHNT and CDR2 is YYREEE (reference sequence). CDR3 nucleotides: TGTGCCAGCAGGAAATTAGGACAGGGAAACTATGGCTACACCTTC. Its protein product is CASRKLGQGNYGYTF.

The V call is TRBV5-4, the J call TRBJ1-6; possible D gene TRBD1, 6 bases. The CDR3 loop spans 15 amino acids. Germline lookup yields CDR1 SGHNT and CDR2 YYREEE (reference sequence). Trimming took 1 base from V and 13 from J, leaving 18 bases between them. As DNA, the CDR3 is TGTGCCAGCAGCTTGCCAGGGGACATTCGAGCTCCCCTCCACTTT. Encoded protein: CASSLPGDIRAPLHF. Full variable domain (remainder filled in from reference TRBV5-4 and TRBJ1-6): ETGVTQSPTHLIKTRGQQVTLRCSSQSGHNTVSWYQQALGQGPQFIFQYYREEENGRGNFPPRFSGLQFPNYSSELNVNALELDDSALYLCASSLPGDIRAPLHFGNGTRLTVT.

CDR3 sequence: CASSLGGQTSYEQYF. In nucleotides, the CDR3 is TGTGCCAGCAGTCTCGGTGGGCAGACCTCCTACGAGCAGTACTTC. This chain links TRBV28 with TRBJ2-7; D call uncertain. Germline assignment: CDR1 MDHEN and CDR2 SYDVKM. Trimming pared 5 bases from V and 0 bases from J, leaving 14 bases between. This CDR3 spans 15 amino acids.

The count of this clone is one. The genes are TRBV7-9 and TRBJ1-3; a weak D match, TRBD1 (5 bases). Germline values: CDR1 SEHNR, CDR2 FQNEAQ (reference sequence). Trimming stripped 7 bases from V and 0 bases from J, with 16 bases between. This CDR3 spans 16 amino acids. CDR3 sequence (DNA): TGTGCCAGCACCCAACTTGGACAACTCTCTGGAAACACCATATATTTT. Translating gives CASTQLGQLSGNTIYF.

This chain links TRBV5-1 with TRBJ1-2; 8 nucleotides line up with TRBD1. CDR1 is SGHRS and CDR2 is YFSETQ in the germline V gene. This CDR3 contains 14 residues. The V and J ends lost 3 bases and 4 bases, in that order; junction bases with no gene match: 5. CDR3 sequence reads: CASSSTGGSYGYTF. The CDR3 DNA is TGCGCCAGCAGCTCTACAGGGGGTAGCTATGGCTACACCTTC.

The chain combines TRBV4-1 with TRBJ1-2; a possible D gene is TRBD1 (5 bases). Per germline, CDR1 MGHRA and CDR2 YSYEKL. The CDR3 contains 13 residues. The V end was cut by 3 bases, the J end by 4 bases, with 9 bases between. DNA for the CDR3: TGCGCCAGCAGCCAGACAGACAGCTATGGCTACACCTTC. It translates to CASSQTDSYGYTF.

V and J are TRBV6-5 and TRBJ2-2; maybe TRBD2 (5 bases). Germline V gene sequence: CDR1 MNHEY, CDR2 SVGAGI. Trimming removed 7 bases at V and 5 bases at J, with 8 bases between. This CDR3 has 12 residues. CDR3 in DNA: TGTGCCAGCACCGGGATTACCGGGGAGCTGTTTTTT. This translates into CASTGITGELFF.